This entry describes one T cell receptor beta chain. Its target is not known. The sequenced template was cDNA made from the entire isolated RNA. Measured with immunoSEQ multiplex PCR; TCRdb has only the in-frame clones, and not every one. The sample holds roughly 730,000 clones; 13% are singletons and the top ten take approximately 0.02%. Blood was collected once per donor into heparin, averaging about 116 mL. In germline, CDR1 is SGHVS, CDR2 FQNEAQ. Trimming removed 8 bases from V and 6 bases from J, with 13 bases in between. The CDR3 is 12 residues long. The record originates from a study of beta chain features in type 1 diabetes. Regarding the study as a whole: Shorter TCRB CDR3s, moderately but significantly so, were found in Type 1 diabetes patients in all four CD4+ subsets.

This chain uses TRBV7-8 with TRBJ1-1, with a weak D call TRBD1 (5 bases). This clonotype originated in a man aged 18 to 29 with type 1 diabetes. The sequenced sample was naive CD4+ T cells from blood. The CDR3: CASAQGSAEAFF. As DNA, the CDR3 is TGTGCCAGCGCTCAGGGTTCGGCTGAAGCTTTCTTT.